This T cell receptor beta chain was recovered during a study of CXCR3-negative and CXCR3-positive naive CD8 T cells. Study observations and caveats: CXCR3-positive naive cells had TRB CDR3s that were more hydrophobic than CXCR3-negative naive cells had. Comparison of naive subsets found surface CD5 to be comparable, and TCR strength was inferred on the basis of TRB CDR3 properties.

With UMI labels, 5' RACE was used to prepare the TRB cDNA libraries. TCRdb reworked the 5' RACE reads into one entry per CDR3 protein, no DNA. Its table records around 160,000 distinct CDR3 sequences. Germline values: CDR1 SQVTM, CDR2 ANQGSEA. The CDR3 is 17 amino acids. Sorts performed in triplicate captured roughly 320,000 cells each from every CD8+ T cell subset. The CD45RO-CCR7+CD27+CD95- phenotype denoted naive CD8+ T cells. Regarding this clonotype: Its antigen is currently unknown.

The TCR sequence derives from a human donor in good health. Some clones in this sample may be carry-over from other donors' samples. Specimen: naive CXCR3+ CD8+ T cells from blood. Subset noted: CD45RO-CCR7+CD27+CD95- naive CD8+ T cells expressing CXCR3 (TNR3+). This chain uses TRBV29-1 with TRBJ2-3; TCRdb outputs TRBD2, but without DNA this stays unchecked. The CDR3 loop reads CSVEEGGTSGSADTQYF.